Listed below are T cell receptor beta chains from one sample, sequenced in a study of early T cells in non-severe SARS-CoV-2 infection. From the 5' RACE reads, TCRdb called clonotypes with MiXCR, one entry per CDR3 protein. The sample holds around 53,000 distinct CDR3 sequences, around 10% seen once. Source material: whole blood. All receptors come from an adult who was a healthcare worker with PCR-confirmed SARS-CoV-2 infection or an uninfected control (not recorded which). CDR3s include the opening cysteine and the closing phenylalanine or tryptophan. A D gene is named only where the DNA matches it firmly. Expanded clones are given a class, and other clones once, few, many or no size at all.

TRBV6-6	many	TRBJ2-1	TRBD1	TGTGCCAGCAACCCCCCGGGACAGGGCCGCAATGAGCAGTTCTTC	CASNPPGQGRNEQFF
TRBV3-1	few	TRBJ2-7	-	TGTGCCAGCAGCCCCTCCGACACCTACAACCCTCTCTACGAGCAGTACTTC	CASSPSDTYNPLYEQYF
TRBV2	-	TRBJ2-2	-	TGTGCCAGCACCCAAGGGGCGGGGACTTCGAACACCGGGGAGCTGTTTTTT	CASTQGAGTSNTGELFF
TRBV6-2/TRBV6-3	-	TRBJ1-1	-	TGTGCCAGCAGTTACCCGGGACGTCGGGGCATCTCTGAAGCTTTCTTT	CASSYPGRRGISEAFF
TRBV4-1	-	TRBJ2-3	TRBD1	TGCGCCAGCAGCCAAGCCGACAGGGGGGCCACAGATACGCAGTATTTT	CASSQADRGATDTQYF
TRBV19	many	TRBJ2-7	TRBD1	TGTGCCAGTAGTATTGGACAGGGGGCTTCCTACGAGCAGTACTTC	CASSIGQGASYEQYF
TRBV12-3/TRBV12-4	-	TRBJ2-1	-	TGTGCCAGCACCCAAGCCGGGAGAAGAGACAATGAGCAGTTCTTC	CASTQAGRRDNEQFF
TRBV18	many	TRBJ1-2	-	TGTGCCAGCTCACCACCGGGGGAGGTTCATGGCTACACCTTC	CASSPPGEVHGYTF
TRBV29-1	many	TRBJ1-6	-	TGCAGCGTCCACGGGAGGGCGGGGAGGCCGAAATCACCCCTCCACTTT	CSVHGRAGRPKSPLHF
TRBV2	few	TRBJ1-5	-	TGTGCCAGCAGTAATGGTCAGGGAGTACAGCCCCAGCATTTT	CASSNGQGVQPQHF
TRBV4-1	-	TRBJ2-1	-	TGCGCCAGCAGTCCCCTGGGGCGGAGTGAGCAGTTCTTC	CASSPLGRSEQFF
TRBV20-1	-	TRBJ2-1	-	TGCAGTGCTAGACCGGACGGGGGCTCCTACAATGAGCAGTTCTTC	CSARPDGGSYNEQFF
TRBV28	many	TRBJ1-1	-	TGTGCCAGCAGTTCCTTTCGGTGGGGTAGGGGGACTGAAGCTTTCTTT	CASSSFRWGRGTEAFF
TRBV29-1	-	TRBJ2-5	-	TGCAGCGTTGGTCGACAGCAAGAGACCCAGTACTTC	CSVGRQQETQYF
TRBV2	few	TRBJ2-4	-	TGTGCCAGCAGTGAAGGGACACTCGAAAACATTCAGTACTTC	CASSEGTLENIQYF
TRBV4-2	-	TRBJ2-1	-	TGTGCCAGCAGCCACATCCTCCTTGGCGGAACGAGATCCTACAATGAGCAGTTCTTC	CASSHILLGGTRSYNEQFF
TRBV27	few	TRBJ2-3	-	TGTGCCTCAAGAGCTAGCGCCACTAGCACAGATACGCAGTATTTT	CASRASATSTDTQYF
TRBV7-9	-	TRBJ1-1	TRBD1	TGTGCCAGCAGCTCCCGTACCGGGACAGGGGTTCAGAACACTGAAGTTTTCTTT	CASSSRTGTGVQNTEVFF
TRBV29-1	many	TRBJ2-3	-	TGCAGCGTTGAAGAAGGGACGGGGGGCCCAGATACGCAGTATTTT	CSVEEGTGGPDTQYF
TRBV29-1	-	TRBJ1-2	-	TGCAGCGTTGAAGTCCCCCGGACGCTCGATGGCTACACCTTC	CSVEVPRTLDGYTF
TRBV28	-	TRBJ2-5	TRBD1	TGTGCCAGCAGTTCCTCCCCCTGGACAGGGCCGGGGGAGACCCAGTACTTC	CASSSSPWTGPGETQYF
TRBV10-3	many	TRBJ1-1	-	TGTGCCATCAGTGAGTCAGGGGCTAGGACTGAAGCTTTCTTT	CAISESGARTEAFF
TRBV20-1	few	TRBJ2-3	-	TGCAGTGCTTCCTCGACGGGAGATAGCACAGATACGCAGTATTTT	CSASSTGDSTDTQYF
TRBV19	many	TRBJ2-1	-	TGTGCCAGTAGTATAAGTCGATACAATGAGCAGTTCTTC	CASSISRYNEQFF
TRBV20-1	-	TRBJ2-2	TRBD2	TGCAGTGCTGAGACCGGGGAGGGGCTCACCGGGGAGCTGTTTTTT	CSAETGEGLTGELFF
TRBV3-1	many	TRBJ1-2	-	TGTGCCAGCAGCCAAGATGGTCGGAGTATGCGTGCGGGCTACACCTTC	CASSQDGRSMRAGYTF
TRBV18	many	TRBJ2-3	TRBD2	TGTGCCAGCTCTCCCAGGCTAGCGGAAAACCCTAGCACAGATACGCAGTATTTT	CASSPRLAENPSTDTQYF
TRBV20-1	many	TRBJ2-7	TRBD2	TGCAGTGCTAGAACACCGGGACTAAACGAGCAGTACTTC	CSARTPGLNEQYF
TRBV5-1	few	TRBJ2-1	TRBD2	TGCGCCAGCAGCCCCGGACTAGCGGGCGAGTCCTACAATGAGCAGTTCTTC	CASSPGLAGESYNEQFF
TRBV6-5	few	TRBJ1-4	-	TGTGCCAGCAGAGGACCCGGCGGGGAAAAACTGTTTTTT	CASRGPGGEKLFF
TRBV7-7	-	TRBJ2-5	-	TGTGCCAGCAGTTCGGACAAGGGGGGAGAGACCCAGTACTTC	CASSSDKGGETQYF
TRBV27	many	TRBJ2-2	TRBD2	TGTGCCAGCAGTCCCGGGACTAGCGGTGGCACCGGGGAGCTGTTTTTT	CASSPGTSGGTGELFF
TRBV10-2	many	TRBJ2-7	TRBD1	TGCGCCAGCAGTGACCCCGGGACAGGGGGCAGGGAGCAGTACTTC	CASSDPGTGGREQYF
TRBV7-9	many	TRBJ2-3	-	TGTGCCAGCAGCCCGCGGGGGCCAGATACGCAGTATTTT	CASSPRGPDTQYF
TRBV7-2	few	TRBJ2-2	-	TGTGCCAGCAGCTTAGATTTTGGTGCCGGGGAGCTGTTTTTT	CASSLDFGAGELFF
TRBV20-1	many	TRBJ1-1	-	TGCAGTGCCAAGACGGACACTGAAGCTTTCTTT	CSAKTDTEAFF
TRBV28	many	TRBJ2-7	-	TGTGCCAGCAGTTTACCCGCCGTAGGACGGGGCTACGAGCAGTACTTC	CASSLPAVGRGYEQYF
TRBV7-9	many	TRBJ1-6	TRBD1	TGTGCCAGCAGCCCTCCGGGACAGGGGCTAGGGAATTCACCCCTCCACTTT	CASSPPGQGLGNSPLHF
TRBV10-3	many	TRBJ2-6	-	TGTGCCATCGGGGATATCTCTGGGGCCAACGTCCTGACTTTC	CAIGDISGANVLTF
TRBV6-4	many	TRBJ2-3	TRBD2	TGTGCCAGCAGCGAGACTAGCGGGAATACGCAGTATTTT	CASSETSGNTQYF
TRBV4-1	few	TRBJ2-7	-	TGCGCCAGCAGCCAAGTTCAAGGCCCCTACGAGCAGTACTTC	CASSQVQGPYEQYF
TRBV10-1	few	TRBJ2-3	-	TGCGCCAGCAGTGCCCAGCGGGTCGGCACAGATACGCAGTATTTT	CASSAQRVGTDTQYF
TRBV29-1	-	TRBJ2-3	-	TGCAGCGTTGGCAGGGTTATGACAGATACGCAGTATTTT	CSVGRVMTDTQYF
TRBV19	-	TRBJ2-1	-	TGTGCCAGTAGTATAGGGATTTCTAGGAATGAGCAGTTCTTC	CASSIGISRNEQFF
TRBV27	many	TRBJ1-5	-	TGTGCCAGCAGTTTAGGGAGTGGCAATCAGCCCCAGCATTTT	CASSLGSGNQPQHF
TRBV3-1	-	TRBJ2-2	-	TGTGCCAGCAGCAGGGGAACAGTAGTCACCGGGGAGCTGATTTTT	CASSRGTVVTGELIF
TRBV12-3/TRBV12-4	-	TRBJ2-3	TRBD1	TGTGCCAGCAGTCCAGGGGGCCCAGATACGCAGTATTTT	CASSPGGPDTQYF